This T cell receptor (beta chain) was recovered during a study of blood T cell repertoires in COVID-19 (dated by TCRdb to 2018 to 2021). For the study in its entirety: Collaborator samples came from the United States, Italy and Spain and covered acute and convalescent phases of COVID-19. The material from the prospective study consisted of cDNA or gDNA derived from T cells, B-cell-depleted T cells, or PBMCs. Subjects who had been exposed to COVID-19, were actively infected with it, or had recovered from it provided the deeply sampled blood TCRbeta repertoires that made up the dataset. A freely available public database, intended as a resource for researchers studying the immune response to SARS-CoV-2, is where the repertoires were released. Samples came from the ongoing ImmuneRACE study (first 160 participants) plus 1,254 subjects from 6 global collaborators. A de-identified subject ID, COVID-19 status, age in years and sex were almost always included in the sample metadata. Where available, HLA class I and class II types were obtained from metadata supplied by the sample provider rather than from assay-based typing. Beyond this particular receptor, the publication reports: Clinical and demographic metadata were provided uncurated, with the amount varying by source and participant.

Concerning this clone: The antigen it recognizes is unknown. Per-base quality was not reported, and no clone a single base away is much larger than it.

Collaborating institutions collected whole blood in K2EDTA tubes following their own protocols. For TCRbeta analysis, collaborator samples were shipped as frozen whole blood, as isolated PBMCs, or as DNA extracted from either sample type. TCRbeta CDR3 regions were amplified from genomic DNA by means of the immunoSEQ Assay, a bias-controlled multiplex PCR. The paper's data handling went like this. Within the assay, amplification of reference gene primers was used to estimate how many nucleated cells each sample contained. To quantify the absolute abundance of each unique TCRbeta CDR3 rearrangement, sequence reads were collapsed and filtered. For each sample, productive Simpson clonality was calculated as the square root of Simpson's diversity index across productive rearrangements. TCRdb provides this immuneACCESS table in a form limited to in-frame rearrangements. Some clones are lacking; in checked studies, under half of them reflect an unresolved V gene, and why the rest are absent is not known. Clone size and V and J calls were adopted from that table, with D and trimming inferred from the DNA. The sample profile shows roughly 120,000 clones; 70% to 90% of them were found once. Together, the top ten hold around 3.5% of the sample.

There are 13 amino acids in the CDR3, from cysteine to phenylalanine inclusive. The retained sequence is limited to the CDR3, 39 bases, with the frame set at the first base. Here V drops 8 bases and J drops 7 bases, and the junction holds 6 bases not matched to any gene. Via the germline V gene (reference sequence), CDR1 is MNHEY and CDR2 SMNVEV. Sequenced sample: peripheral blood. This TCR derives from a man aged 40-49 years with acute or convalescent COVID-19. The rearranged chain carries TRBV27 and TRBJ2-1; 9 central nucleotides agree with TRBD1. This receptor carries the CDR3 CASPGTGLNEQFF. In nucleotides, the sequence is TGTGCCAGCCCCGGGACAGGGCTAAATGAGCAGTTCTTC.